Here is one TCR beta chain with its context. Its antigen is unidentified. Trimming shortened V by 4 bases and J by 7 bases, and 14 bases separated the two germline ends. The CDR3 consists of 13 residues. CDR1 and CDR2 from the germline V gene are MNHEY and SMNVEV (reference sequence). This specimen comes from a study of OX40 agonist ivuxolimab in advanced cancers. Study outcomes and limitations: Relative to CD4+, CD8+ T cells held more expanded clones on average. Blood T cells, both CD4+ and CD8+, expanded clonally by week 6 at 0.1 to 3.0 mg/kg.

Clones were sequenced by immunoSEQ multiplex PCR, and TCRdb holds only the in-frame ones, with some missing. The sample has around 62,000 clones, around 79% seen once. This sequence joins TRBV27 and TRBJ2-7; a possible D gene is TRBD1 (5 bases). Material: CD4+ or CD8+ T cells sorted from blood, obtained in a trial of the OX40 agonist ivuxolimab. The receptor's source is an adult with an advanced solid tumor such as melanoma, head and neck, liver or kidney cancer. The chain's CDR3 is CASSSHPDSEQYF. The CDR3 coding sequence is TGTGCCAGCAGTTCCCACCCCGACAGTGAGCAGTACTTC.